This T cell receptor (beta chain) emerged from a study of blood T cell repertoires in COVID-19. About the research overall: Material from acute and convalescent COVID-19 was sourced from the United States, Italy and Spain. The cDNA or gDNA used as material had been derived from T cells, B-cell-depleted T cells, or PBMCs.

The CDR3 length is 14 residues. Germline V gene lookup returns CDR1 MGHRA and CDR2 YSYEKL. Between the trimmed V and J ends, which lost 1 base and 1 base, there was a span of 7 bases. Per the original methods: The assay estimated nucleated cells by amplifying reference gene primers. The assay was immunoSEQ multiplex PCR, and TCRdb's table has in-frame clones only and misses some. That table gives V, J and clone size, and the DNA gave D and trimming. The sample lists over 200,000 clones; 88% were seen once. This receptor was taken from a man aged 55 to 70 who had recovered from COVID-19. Sequenced sample: peripheral blood. The rearrangement links TRBV4-1 to TRBJ1-1; no definite D call. The CDR3 loop is CASSQGPSNTEAFF. The CDR3 region has the DNA TGCGCCAGCAGCCAAGGTCCATCGAACACTGAAGCTTTCTTT.